Sequencing of this TCR beta chain was carried out in a study of T cell responses to AZD1222 COVID-19 vaccine. Points on this clone: The antigen is unknown.

Sequencing was performed with immunoSEQ multiplex PCR; in TCRdb, only in-frame clones are kept and a portion is missing. The table records about 80,000 clones, roughly 85% of them present only once. Study results and caveats: Breadth and depth of Spike-specific TCRs rose after two AZD1222 doses. Donors were largely white British and mainly female; clonal diversity was possibly underestimated. Nearly half of the spike-specific TCRs reportedly recognize variant regions that carry no mutations.

The germline V gene has CDR1 SGHRS and CDR2 YFSETQ. With 3 bases removed from V and 2 bases from J, the gap between germline ends came to 9 bases. This CDR3 has 13 residues. J is TRBJ2-7 and V is TRBV5-1, with no clear D. Sequencing used peripheral blood, obtained 28 days after the second AZD1222 dose. The source is an adult who received the AZD1222 COVID-19 vaccine. CDR3 in amino acids: CASSWTDTYEQYF. As DNA, the CDR3 is TGCGCCAGCAGCTGGACCGATACCTACGAGCAGTACTTC.